This T cell receptor beta chain came from a study of siplizumab effects on memory and regulatory T cells. Findings and caveats of the study: Mappable alloreactive CD4+ clones came from Treg cells roughly 65% of the time on average with siplizumab, against 25% to 30% in controls. Some alloreactive sequences were traceable to unstimulated CD4+ memory cells, and siplizumab significantly reduced them.

The CDR3 contains 17 residues. Losses at the gene ends were 0 bases for V and 5 bases for J; bases not matched to a gene: 10. Germline CDR1 KGHSH, CDR2 LQKENI. The assay was immunoSEQ multiplex PCR, and TCRdb's table has in-frame clones only and misses some. In the table there are around 100,000 clones, 91% of which are singletons. About this clone itself: What it binds is not known.

This clonotype originated in a human donor in good health. The sample taken for sequencing was CD4+ T cells sorted from blood. The chain combines TRBV18 with TRBJ2-7; TRBD2 agrees at 10 bases. The CDR3: CASSPPTSSGGYDEQYF. The CDR3 DNA reads as TGTGCCAGCTCACCACCTACGAGTAGCGGGGGGTACGACGAGCAGTACTTC.